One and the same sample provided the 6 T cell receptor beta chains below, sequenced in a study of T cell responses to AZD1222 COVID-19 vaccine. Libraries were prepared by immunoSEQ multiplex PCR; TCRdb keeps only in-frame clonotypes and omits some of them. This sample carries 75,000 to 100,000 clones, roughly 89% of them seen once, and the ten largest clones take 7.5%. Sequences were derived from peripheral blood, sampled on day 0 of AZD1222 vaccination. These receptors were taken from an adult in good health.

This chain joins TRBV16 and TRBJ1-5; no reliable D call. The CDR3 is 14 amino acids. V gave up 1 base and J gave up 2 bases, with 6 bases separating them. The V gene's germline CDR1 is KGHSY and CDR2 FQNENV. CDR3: CASSQWEGNQPQHF. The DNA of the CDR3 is TGTGCCAGCAGCCAATGGGAAGGCAATCAGCCCCAGCATTTT.

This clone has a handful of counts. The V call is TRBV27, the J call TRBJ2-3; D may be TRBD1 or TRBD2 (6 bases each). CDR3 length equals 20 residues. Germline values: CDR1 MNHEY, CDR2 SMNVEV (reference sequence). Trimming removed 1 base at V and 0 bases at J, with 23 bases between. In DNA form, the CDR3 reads TGTGCCAGCAGTTTATATGCCCTGGAAGAAGAAGGGGGGAGCACAGATACGCAGTATTTT. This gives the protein CASSLYALEEEGGSTDTQYF.

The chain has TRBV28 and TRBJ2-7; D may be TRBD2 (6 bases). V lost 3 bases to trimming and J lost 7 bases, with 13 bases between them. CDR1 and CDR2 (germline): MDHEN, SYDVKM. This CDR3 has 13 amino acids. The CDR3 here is CASSFSGRGEQYF. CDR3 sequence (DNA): TGTGCCAGCAGTTTTTCCGGGAGAGGAGAGCAGTACTTC.

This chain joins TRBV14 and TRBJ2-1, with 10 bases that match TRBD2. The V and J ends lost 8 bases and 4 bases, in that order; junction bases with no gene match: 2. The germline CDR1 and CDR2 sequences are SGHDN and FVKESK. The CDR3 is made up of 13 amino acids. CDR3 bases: TGTGCCAGCCGGACTAGCGGATACAATGAGCAGTTCTTC. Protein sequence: CASRTSGYNEQFF.

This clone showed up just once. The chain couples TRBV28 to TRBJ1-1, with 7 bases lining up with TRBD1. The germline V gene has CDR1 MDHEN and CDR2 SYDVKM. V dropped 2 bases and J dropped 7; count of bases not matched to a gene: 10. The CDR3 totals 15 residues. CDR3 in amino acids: CASSLARQGDLEAFF. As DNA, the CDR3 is TGTGCCAGCAGTTTAGCCCGTCAGGGGGACCTTGAAGCTTTCTTT.

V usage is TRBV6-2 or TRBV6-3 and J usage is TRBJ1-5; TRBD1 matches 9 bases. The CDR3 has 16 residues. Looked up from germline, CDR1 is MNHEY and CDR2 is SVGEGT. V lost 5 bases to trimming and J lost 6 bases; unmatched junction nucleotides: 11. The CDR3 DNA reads TGTGCCAGCAGTACCTGGGACAGGGCGCTGAGTCAGCCCCAGCATTTT. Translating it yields CASSTWDRALSQPQHF.